This is a list of T cell receptor beta chains from one sample in a study of regulatory T cells in long-lasting Graves disease. TCRdb reprocessed the multiplex PCR reads with MiXCR, giving one entry per CDR3 protein. The data hold hundreds of thousands of distinct CDR3 sequences, with 15% to 19% observed a single time. The specimen comprised peripheral blood mononuclear cells (PBMCs), sampled at new diagnosis, from a patient treated with antithyroid drugs. The origin of the receptors is a female donor with Graves disease. CDR3s include the opening cysteine and the closing phenylalanine or tryptophan. Fields, in order: V gene, D gene, J gene, clone size, CDR3 length, CDR3 protein, CDR3 DNA. The D gene is left open where the match is weak. Only part of the rows carry a size: once, few, many, or a class if the clone is expanded.

v_call: TRBV7-6; d_call: .; j_call: TRBJ2-1; clone_size: few; cdr3_length: 16; cdr3_aa: CASSLADGQGRNEQFF; cdr3_nt: TGTGCCAGCAGCTTAGCGGATGGGCAGGGCCGGAATGAGCAGTTCTTC
v_call: TRBV5-1; d_call: .; j_call: TRBJ1-2; clone_size: many; cdr3_length: 14; cdr3_aa: CASSLDGTNYGYTF; cdr3_nt: TGCGCCAGCAGCTTGGACGGGACTAACTATGGCTACACCTTC
v_call: TRBV6-2/TRBV6-3; d_call: TRBD2; j_call: TRBJ2-7; clone_size: many; cdr3_length: 17; cdr3_aa: CASNGASGREESSEQYF; cdr3_nt: TGTGCCAGCAATGGGGCTAGCGGGAGAGAGGAGTCAAGCGAGCAGTACTTC
v_call: TRBV27; d_call: .; j_call: TRBJ2-1; clone_size: many; cdr3_length: 18; cdr3_aa: CASSPTMGAGSTYNEQFF; cdr3_nt: TGTGCCAGCAGCCCAACGATGGGGGCGGGGAGCACGTACAATGAGCAGTTCTTC
v_call: TRBV4-1; d_call: .; j_call: TRBJ1-2; clone_size: .; cdr3_length: 14; cdr3_aa: CASSQGATNYGYTF; cdr3_nt: TGCGCCAGCAGCCAAGGGGCAACGAACTATGGCTACACCTTC
v_call: TRBV27; d_call: .; j_call: TRBJ2-7; clone_size: .; cdr3_length: 12; cdr3_aa: CASRKQGYEQYF; cdr3_nt: TGTGCCAGCAGAAAACAGGGATACGAGCAGTACTTC
v_call: TRBV20-1; d_call: TRBD1; j_call: TRBJ1-1; clone_size: many; cdr3_length: 10; cdr3_aa: CSHRGTEAFF; cdr3_nt: TGCAGCCACAGGGGAACTGAAGCTTTCTTT
v_call: TRBV7-9; d_call: .; j_call: TRBJ1-2; clone_size: .; cdr3_length: 15; cdr3_aa: CASSIVGQGKHGYTF; cdr3_nt: TGTGCCAGCAGCATAGTCGGGCAGGGGAAACATGGCTACACCTTC
v_call: TRBV7-2; d_call: .; j_call: TRBJ1-5; clone_size: .; cdr3_length: 15; cdr3_aa: CASSLELQINQPQHF; cdr3_nt: TGTGCCAGCAGCTTAGAGCTCCAGATCAATCAGCCCCAGCATTTT
v_call: TRBV5-1; d_call: TRBD2; j_call: TRBJ2-1; clone_size: .; cdr3_length: 18; cdr3_aa: CASSLTPIPGTIYNEQFF; cdr3_nt: TGCGCCAGCAGCTTAACTCCAATACCGGGGACTATCTACAATGAGCAGTTCTTC
v_call: TRBV7-9; d_call: .; j_call: TRBJ1-5; clone_size: many; cdr3_length: 14; cdr3_aa: CASSLQGWNQPQHF; cdr3_nt: TGTGCCAGCAGCCTACAGGGATGGAATCAGCCCCAGCATTTT
v_call: TRBV11-2; d_call: .; j_call: TRBJ2-5; clone_size: many; cdr3_length: 14; cdr3_aa: CATGAGTGQETQYF; cdr3_nt: TGTGCCACCGGGGCCGGGACGGGACAAGAGACCCAGTACTTC
v_call: TRBV5-8; d_call: TRBD1; j_call: TRBJ2-6; clone_size: many; cdr3_length: 15; cdr3_aa: CASSYRGRGANVLTF; cdr3_nt: TGTGCCAGCAGTTACAGGGGACGAGGGGCCAACGTCCTGACTTTC
v_call: TRBV7-2; d_call: .; j_call: TRBJ2-5; clone_size: many; cdr3_length: 16; cdr3_aa: CASSLRARGSQETQYF; cdr3_nt: TGTGCCAGCAGCTTGAGGGCGAGGGGTTCGCAAGAGACCCAGTACTTC
v_call: TRBV12-5; d_call: .; j_call: TRBJ1-2; clone_size: many; cdr3_length: 16; cdr3_aa: CASGLAGLELNYGYTF; cdr3_nt: TGTGCTAGTGGTTTGGCAGGCTTGGAGCTTAACTATGGCTACACCTTC
v_call: TRBV27; d_call: .; j_call: TRBJ2-7; clone_size: many; cdr3_length: 13; cdr3_aa: CASSSLSLYEQYF; cdr3_nt: TGTGCCAGCAGTTCCTTATCCCTCTACGAGCAGTACTTC
v_call: TRBV20-1; d_call: TRBD1; j_call: TRBJ1-1; clone_size: many; cdr3_length: 17; cdr3_aa: CSARDLRTGPRWSEAFF; cdr3_nt: TGCAGTGCTAGAGATCTAAGGACAGGCCCTCGTTGGAGTGAAGCTTTCTTT
v_call: TRBV12-3/TRBV12-4; d_call: TRBD1; j_call: TRBJ2-1; clone_size: many; cdr3_length: 15; cdr3_aa: CASTPGQISYNEQFF; cdr3_nt: TGTGCCAGCACCCCGGGACAGATCTCCTACAATGAGCAGTTCTTC
v_call: TRBV12-3/TRBV12-4; d_call: .; j_call: TRBJ2-2; clone_size: .; cdr3_length: 16; cdr3_aa: CASRGFRGGFTGELFF; cdr3_nt: TGTGCCAGCAGGGGTTTCCGGGGCGGGTTCACCGGGGAGCTGTTTTTT
v_call: TRBV7-2; d_call: TRBD1; j_call: TRBJ2-1; clone_size: .; cdr3_length: 15; cdr3_aa: CASSLEQGAYNEQFF; cdr3_nt: TGTGCCAGCAGCTTAGAACAGGGGGCCTACAATGAGCAGTTCTTC
v_call: TRBV4-1; d_call: TRBD2; j_call: TRBJ2-3; clone_size: .; cdr3_length: 18; cdr3_aa: CASSQEYRLAGPGLTQYF; cdr3_nt: TGCGCCAGCAGCCAAGAGTATCGGCTAGCGGGGCCTGGGCTTACGCAGTATTTT
v_call: TRBV4-2; d_call: .; j_call: TRBJ1-3; clone_size: few; cdr3_length: 14; cdr3_aa: CASSQDHGLDTIYF; cdr3_nt: TGTGCCAGCAGCCAAGATCACGGATTGGACACCATATATTTT
v_call: TRBV3-1; d_call: .; j_call: TRBJ2-7; clone_size: many; cdr3_length: 14; cdr3_aa: CASSQAEVSYEQYF; cdr3_nt: TGTGCCAGCAGCCAAGCGGAGGTTTCATACGAGCAGTACTTC
v_call: TRBV6-1; d_call: .; j_call: TRBJ2-4; clone_size: many; cdr3_length: 12; cdr3_aa: CASSEMGNIQYF; cdr3_nt: TGTGCCAGCAGTGAAATGGGAAACATTCAGTACTTC
v_call: TRBV30; d_call: .; j_call: TRBJ2-7; clone_size: many; cdr3_length: 15; cdr3_aa: CAWTPRRGRVVEQYF; cdr3_nt: TGTGCCTGGACCCCTCGGAGGGGGCGCGTAGTCGAGCAGTACTTC
v_call: TRBV4-1; d_call: .; j_call: TRBJ2-5; clone_size: many; cdr3_length: 14; cdr3_aa: CASSQEAGQETQYF; cdr3_nt: TGCGCCAGCAGCCAAGAAGCGGGCCAAGAGACCCAGTACTTC
v_call: TRBV2; d_call: .; j_call: TRBJ2-1; clone_size: many; cdr3_length: 12; cdr3_aa: CASSERRSEQFF; cdr3_nt: TGTGCCAGCAGTGAACGACGGTCGGAGCAGTTCTTC
v_call: TRBV20-1; d_call: TRBD2; j_call: TRBJ2-1; clone_size: many; cdr3_length: 16; cdr3_aa: CSATSPGTSGGNEQFF; cdr3_nt: TGCAGTGCTACCTCCCCCGGGACTAGCGGGGGCAATGAGCAGTTCTTC
v_call: TRBV14; d_call: .; j_call: TRBJ2-5; clone_size: many; cdr3_length: 14; cdr3_aa: CASSQDQGLETQYF; cdr3_nt: TGTGCCAGCAGCCAAGACCAGGGGCTGGAGACCCAGTACTTC
v_call: TRBV20-1; d_call: .; j_call: TRBJ2-5; clone_size: many; cdr3_length: 14; cdr3_aa: CSAMRSGYEETQYF; cdr3_nt: TGCAGTGCTATGCGATCGGGATACGAAGAGACCCAGTACTTC
v_call: TRBV7-9; d_call: .; j_call: TRBJ1-6; clone_size: many; cdr3_length: 15; cdr3_aa: CASSSRDGQNSPLHF; cdr3_nt: TGTGCCAGCAGCTCCCGGGACGGACAAAATTCACCCCTCCACTTT
v_call: TRBV4-1; d_call: .; j_call: TRBJ2-7; clone_size: few; cdr3_length: 17; cdr3_aa: CASSQEIAGLLSYEQYF; cdr3_nt: TGCGCCAGCAGCCAAGAGATTGCAGGACTCCTCTCCTACGAGCAGTACTTC
v_call: TRBV5-1; d_call: .; j_call: TRBJ1-6; clone_size: many; cdr3_length: 16; cdr3_aa: CASSLVGGGYNSPLHF; cdr3_nt: TGCGCCAGCAGCTTGGTCGGGGGGGGGTATAATTCACCCCTCCACTTT
v_call: TRBV3-1; d_call: .; j_call: TRBJ2-5; clone_size: many; cdr3_length: 18; cdr3_aa: CASSQEDIPQGEGETQYF; cdr3_nt: TGTGCCAGCAGCCAAGAGGATATCCCACAGGGGGAGGGAGAGACCCAGTACTTC
v_call: TRBV7-2; d_call: .; j_call: TRBJ1-5; clone_size: many; cdr3_length: 12; cdr3_aa: CASSFGSQPQHF; cdr3_nt: TGTGCCAGCAGCTTTGGGAGTCAGCCCCAGCATTTT
v_call: TRBV18; d_call: .; j_call: TRBJ1-6; clone_size: many; cdr3_length: 13; cdr3_aa: CASSPDKGSPLHF; cdr3_nt: TGTGCCAGCTCACCAGATAAGGGTTCACCCCTCCACTTT
v_call: TRBV9; d_call: TRBD1; j_call: TRBJ2-5; clone_size: many; cdr3_length: 15; cdr3_aa: CASSVGDRGAETQYF; cdr3_nt: TGTGCCAGCAGCGTCGGGGACAGGGGGGCAGAGACCCAGTACTTC
v_call: TRBV30; d_call: .; j_call: TRBJ2-1; clone_size: few; cdr3_length: 15; cdr3_aa: CAWSGTGLVYNEQFF; cdr3_nt: TGTGCCTGGAGCGGGACCGGGCTGGTCTACAATGAGCAGTTCTTC
v_call: TRBV7-8; d_call: .; j_call: TRBJ1-1; clone_size: many; cdr3_length: 14; cdr3_aa: CASSYQREDTEAFF; cdr3_nt: TGTGCCAGCAGCTACCAGCGGGAGGACACTGAAGCTTTCTTT
v_call: TRBV7-3; d_call: TRBD2; j_call: TRBJ2-3; clone_size: .; cdr3_length: 16; cdr3_aa: CASSSPTSGRRDTQYF; cdr3_nt: TGTGCCAGCAGCTCCCCGACTAGCGGGAGAAGGGATACGCAGTATTTT
v_call: TRBV7-3; d_call: TRBD1; j_call: TRBJ2-1; clone_size: .; cdr3_length: 16; cdr3_aa: CASSSKPGQGRNEQFF; cdr3_nt: TGTGCCAGCAGCTCAAAACCGGGACAGGGACGCAATGAGCAGTTCTTC
v_call: TRBV6-5; d_call: TRBD2; j_call: TRBJ2-1; clone_size: .; cdr3_length: 17; cdr3_aa: CASSYSGSGSSYNEQFF; cdr3_nt: TGTGCCAGCAGTTACTCGGGCAGCGGGAGCTCCTACAATGAGCAGTTCTTC
v_call: TRBV6-1; d_call: TRBD1; j_call: TRBJ1-2; clone_size: few; cdr3_length: 16; cdr3_aa: CATLDYRTGLNKGYTF; cdr3_nt: TGTGCCACCCTAGACTATAGGACAGGGTTAAATAAGGGCTACACCTTC
v_call: TRBV24-1; d_call: .; j_call: TRBJ2-7; clone_size: many; cdr3_length: 14; cdr3_aa: CATSEPGPTYEQYF; cdr3_nt: TGTGCCACCAGTGAGCCCGGGCCTACCTACGAGCAGTACTTC
v_call: TRBV24-1; d_call: .; j_call: TRBJ2-7; clone_size: many; cdr3_length: 15; cdr3_aa: CATSAPGGAKNEQYF; cdr3_nt: TGTGCCACCAGTGCGCCTGGGGGAGCCAAAAACGAGCAGTACTTC
v_call: TRBV4-1; d_call: .; j_call: TRBJ1-1; clone_size: many; cdr3_length: 14; cdr3_aa: CASSQESLNAEAFF; cdr3_nt: TGCGCCAGCAGCCAAGAATCACTGAACGCTGAAGCTTTCTTT
v_call: TRBV12-3/TRBV12-4; d_call: .; j_call: TRBJ1-2; clone_size: many; cdr3_length: 14; cdr3_aa: CASSFRGASQGYTF; cdr3_nt: TGTGCCAGCAGTTTCCGAGGTGCATCTCAGGGCTACACCTTC
v_call: TRBV24-1; d_call: .; j_call: TRBJ2-5; clone_size: many; cdr3_length: 11; cdr3_aa: CATGSPGTQYF; cdr3_nt: TGTGCCACCGGTAGCCCAGGGACCCAGTACTTC
v_call: TRBV6-1; d_call: .; j_call: TRBJ2-1; clone_size: many; cdr3_length: 13; cdr3_aa: CASSTRGDNEQFF; cdr3_nt: TGTGCCAGCAGTACCCGCGGAGACAATGAGCAGTTCTTC
v_call: TRBV12-3/TRBV12-4; d_call: .; j_call: TRBJ1-1; clone_size: many; cdr3_length: 14; cdr3_aa: CASHWGLGGTEAFF; cdr3_nt: TGTGCCAGTCACTGGGGGTTGGGGGGCACTGAAGCTTTCTTT
v_call: TRBV2; d_call: .; j_call: TRBJ2-1; clone_size: many; cdr3_length: 9; cdr3_aa: CASGIFGFF; cdr3_nt: TGTGCCAGCGGGATTTTCGGGTTCTTC
v_call: TRBV7-2; d_call: TRBD1; j_call: TRBJ2-3; clone_size: once; cdr3_length: 15; cdr3_aa: CACSGDGTGADTQYF; cdr3_nt: TGTGCCTGCTCTGGGGACGGGACAGGGGCAGATACGCAGTATTTT